The clone carrying this T cell receptor (beta chain) was seen repeatedly, ten times or more. The CDR3 spans 12 residues. V lost 1 base and J 4 bases, leaving 4 bases between the germline ends. Germline CDR1 and CDR2: SNHLY and FYNNEI. These data are taken from a study of blood T cell repertoires in COVID-19. On the study more broadly: Spain, Italy and the United States supplied samples that represented acute and convalescent COVID-19. PBMCs, B-cell-depleted T cells, or T cells provided the cDNA or gDNA that made up the material.

Per the original methods: Amplification from reference gene primers served as the basis for estimated nucleated cell counts. Here immunoSEQ multiplex PCR was the method, and the copy in TCRdb shows in-frame clones only, minus some. D and trimming come from the DNA, and the V and J calls and clone size come from that table. Among roughly 330,000 clones listed, around 83% were seen once. V gene TRBV2 combines with J gene TRBJ1-2; D ambiguous. The origin of this receptor is a woman in her forties or fifties with acute or convalescent COVID-19. Input material: peripheral blood. CDR3 nucleotide sequence: TGTGCCAGCAGTGAAGGGCCCTATGGCTACACCTTC. Encoded protein: CASSEGPYGYTF.